The table lists the clone carrying this T cell receptor (beta chain) with a few counts. The data originate from a study of T cell responses to AZD1222 COVID-19 vaccine. TCRdb keeps only in-frame clones here, not all; method: immunoSEQ multiplex PCR. The profile shows some 95,000 clones, approximately 87% of them singletons. This receptor was taken from an adult who received the AZD1222 COVID-19 vaccine. The sequencing here drew on peripheral blood, taken 28 days after the second AZD1222 dose.

The CDR3 bases are TGTGCCAGCAGTGGCCTACGGGGTCGGGGCGAGCAGTACTTC. Its protein is CASSGLRGRGEQYF. V usage is TRBV25-1 and J usage is TRBJ2-7; D may be TRBD2 (5 bases). The CDR3 runs to 14 residues. Trimming took 4 bases from V and 6 from J, leaving 16 bases between them. Germline V lookup: CDR1 MGHDK, CDR2 SYGVNS.